What follows describes a single TCR beta chain. Its antigen is not identified. The same CDR3 also results from other DNA sequences found in this sample. The data were obtained in a study of cytomegalovirus exposure and HLA in healthy donors. Study-wide context: From donors who were HLA-typed, an early data release held about 85 million unique TCRs. Study-level points and caveats: Reported results showed that the classifier diagnosed cytomegalovirus status with high specificity and sensitivity. Earlier analysis yielded a pattern in which most TCR beta V segments were productive about 90% or about 30% of the time.

Germline trimming cut 3 bases from V and 6 bases from J; bases unmatched to any gene: 1. This CDR3 contains 13 residues. Germline V lookup: CDR1 LNHDA, CDR2 SQIVND (reference sequence). Vbeta (60) and Jbeta (13) primers were used in the PCR. Some clones are missing from TCRdb's copy, which holds only in-frame ones; the method was immunoSEQ multiplex PCR. The sample records some 160,000 clones, 70% to 85% being singletons. The TCR originated in a man in his forties or fifties in good health and CMV-seropositive. Sequenced input: PBMCs. V and J are TRBV19 and TRBJ1-2; 10 bases map to TRBD1. The chain's CDR3 is CASSIGTGDGYTF. DNA of the CDR3: TGTGCCAGTAGTATCGGGACAGGGGATGGCTACACCTTC.